The 27 T cell receptor delta chains listed next were all sequenced from one sample in a study of Vδ1+ human thymocytes. These receptors have no identified antigens. Whole-study findings and limits: In the thymus, TRG and TRD repertoires looked highly polyclonal with Gaussian CDR3 lengths.

Extracted RNA was reverse transcribed into cDNA. Multiplex PCR used pooled V-gene forward primers and a constant-region reverse primer to amplify CDR3s. TCRdb re-processed the multiplex PCR reads via CATT. The table has under 80,000 delta-chain clones, approximately 34% seen once. The sequencing input was Vdelta1+ gamma-delta thymocytes from the thymus. Subset denoted: FACS-sorted CD3+ TCRalphabeta- TCRVdelta1+ TCRVdelta2- thymocytes. These receptor sequences come from a boy in the first two years of life who had congenital heart surgery.

Points on this clone: This CDR3 is also generated by other DNA sequences in the sample. The chain couples TRDV1 to TRDJ1; D might be TRDD3 (6 bases). This CDR3 comprises 19 residues. Trimming removed 0 bases from V and 1 base from J, with 21 bases in between. Germline-derived CDR1 and CDR2 are TSWWSYY and QGS. The CDR3, as DNA: TGTGCTCTTGGGGAACTGTTTCGTGATTGGGGGGACTGCACCGATAAACTCATCTTT. Amino acid sequence: CALGELFRDWGDCTDKLIF.

V usage is TRDV2 and J usage is TRDJ1; TRDD3 aligns across 12 bases. This CDR3 is 16 amino acids long. Germline V gives CDR1 GEAIGNYY, CDR2 EKD. Trimming cost V 4 bases and J 1 base; bases outside gene matches: 6. For the CDR3, the DNA is TGTGCCTGTGATCCTGGGGGATACGTGGGCACCGATAAACTCATCTTT. Protein sequence: CACDPGGYVGTDKLIF.

The rearrangement links TRDV1 to TRDJ1; the match to TRDD3 covers 7 bases. The CDR3 spans 17 residues. Trimming cost V 0 bases and J 5 bases; bases outside gene matches: 12. Looked up from germline, CDR1 is TSWWSYY and CDR2 is QGS. The CDR3 nucleotides are TGTGCTCTTGGGGAACTGGGGCGACCCTGGGGGCTAGATAAACTCATCTTT. Translated, it gives CALGELGRPWGLDKLIF.

The chain carries TRDV1 and TRDJ1; D gene unclear. Germline values: CDR1 TSWWSYY, CDR2 QGS. Trimming took off 4 bases at V and 10 bases at J, with 10 bases between the two ends. The CDR3 covers 11 residues. The CDR3 sequence: CALGAFSPLIF. For the CDR3, the DNA is TGTGCTCTTGGGGCCTTTAGTCCACTCATCTTT.

This clone was found a few times. The chain combines TRDV1 with TRDJ1, with 10 bases fitting TRDD3. Germline values: CDR1 TSWWSYY, CDR2 QGS. The junction had 12 bases not matched to a gene; V was cut back by 2 bases and J by 3 bases. The CDR3 length is 18 residues. The CDR3 reads CALGESPYWGISADKLIF. The CDR3 bases are TGTGCTCTTGGGGAATCACCGTACTGGGGGATTTCTGCCGATAAACTCATCTTT.

V is TRDV1 and J is TRDJ1; D is possibly TRDD2 (5 bases). This CDR3 spans 17 amino acids. Germline CDR1 and CDR2: TSWWSYY and QGS. V lost 1 base and J 3 bases, leaving 18 bases between the germline ends. Here the CDR3 reads CALGERSFPSCPDKLIF. The CDR3 coding sequence is TGTGCTCTTGGGGAACGTTCCTTTCCGAGTTGTCCCGATAAACTCATCTTT.

This clone was counted a few times. This rearrangement joins TRDV1 to TRDJ1; 11 bases are a match to TRDD3. V trimming: 1 base; J trimming: 9 bases; junction bases outside the gene matches: 37. Germline assignment: CDR1 TSWWSYY and CDR2 QGS. This CDR3 is built from 25 residues. The CDR3, as DNA: TGTGCTCTTGGGGAACCAATTCCTACGTTGGGTGCAATTGCTGGGGGATACTTTGTGAGTTGGGAACTCATCTTT. It yields the protein CALGEPIPTLGAIAGGYFVSWELIF.

This clone was observed a few times. The V and J genes are TRDV1 and TRDJ1; 9 bases are a match to TRDD3. Germline CDR1 reads TSWWSYY; CDR2 reads QGS. The trim removed 2 bases at V and 2 bases at J, leaving 9 bases unmatched. The CDR3 loop spans 17 amino acids. CDR3: CALGEIHWGKYTDKLIF. DNA of the CDR3: TGTGCTCTTGGGGAAATTCACTGGGGGAAATATACCGATAAACTCATCTTT.

The rearrangement links TRDV2 to TRDJ1, with 13 positions matching TRDD3. Germline trimming cut 4 bases from V and 7 bases from J; bases unmatched to any gene: 14. CDR3 size: 17 residues. Looked up from germline, CDR1 is GEAIGNYY and CDR2 is EKD. CDR3 nucleotides: TGTGCCTGTGATCCTCTACTGGGGGATACGGAACTACTTAAACTCATCTTT. This encodes CACDPLLGDTELLKLIF.

This clone was seen a handful of times. This chain connects TRDV1 to TRDJ1; unclear D gene. CDR3 length: 16 amino acids. Trimming left V 4 bases short and J 4 bases short, with 19 bases between. CDR1 and CDR2 (germline): TSWWSYY, QGS. The CDR3 sequence: CALGGRLRPRGDKLIF. CDR3 DNA: TGTGCTCTTGGGGGCCGGTTACGCCCCCGTGGCGATAAACTCATCTTT.

The V and J genes are TRDV1 and TRDJ1, with 10 bases that match TRDD3. The CDR3 is made up of 19 amino acids. Trimming took 0 bases from V and 2 from J; bases not matched to a gene: 12. Looked up from germline, CDR1 is TSWWSYY and CDR2 is QGS. CDR3 DNA sequence: TGTGCTCTTGGGGAACTCAGTCCGGGCTGGGGGATAAGGACCGATAAACTCATCTTT. Translation gives CALGELSPGWGIRTDKLIF.

This clone has more than one count but fewer than ten. The V gene is TRDV1, the J gene TRDJ1; 9 nucleotides line up with TRDD3. Germline loops: CDR1 TSWWSYY, CDR2 QGS. The CDR3 runs to 18 residues. Trimming removed 1 base from V and 2 bases from J; junction bases left unmatched: 11. CDR3 protein: CALGERYLRGIQTDKLIF. In DNA form, the CDR3 reads TGTGCTCTTGGGGAACGGTACCTACGGGGGATACAGACCGATAAACTCATCTTT.

This clone was found once. V gene TRDV1 combines with J gene TRDJ1; 13 nucleotides align to TRDD3. Germline V gene lookup returns CDR1 TSWWSYY and CDR2 QGS. The CDR3 has 16 amino acids. With 0 bases clipped from V and 7 bases from J, the junction kept 5 bases outside the gene matches. CDR3 sequence (DNA): TGTGCTCTTGGGGAACTAAAACTGGGGGATACGGCTAAACTCATCTTT. Encoded protein: CALGELKLGDTAKLIF.

This chain joins TRDV1 and TRDJ1; the D gene is possibly TRDD2 (6 bases). The CDR3 sequence is 18 residues long. From germline, CDR1 is TSWWSYY and CDR2 QGS. The V gene lost 3 bases and the J gene lost 7 bases, with 27 bases spanning the gap. The CDR3 protein is CALGDYPPPAFPSGKLIF. Written as DNA, the CDR3 is TGTGCTCTTGGGGACTACCCACCTCCGGCCTTCCCCAGTGGTAAACTCATCTTT.

The chain is built from TRDV1 and TRDJ1, with no clear D. The CDR3 has 21 residues. V lost 0 bases and J 0 bases, leaving 26 bases between the germline ends. Germline loops: CDR1 TSWWSYY, CDR2 QGS. The CDR3 region has the DNA TGTGCTCTTGGGGAACTTGGCTTTCCCGCGGCCCTGCGATTATACACCGATAAACTCATCTTT. It codes for CALGELGFPAALRLYTDKLIF.

This clone has only a few counts. The chain has TRDV1 and TRDJ1, with D possibly being TRDD2 (7 bases). Germline V CDR1 and CDR2: TSWWSYY, QGS. The CDR3 runs 27 residues. Trimming removed 2 bases from V and 5 bases from J, with 51 bases in between. The CDR3 coding sequence is TGTGCTCTTGGGGAATACCTGAATCCCTTCCTCAGATCGACGCAAACTCCCCTACTGGGCCGCCCTGATAAACTCATCTTT. Its protein is CALGEYLNPFLRSTQTPLLGRPDKLIF.

The chain uses TRDV1 and TRDJ1; 7 positions agree with TRDD3. V trimming: 1 base; J trimming: 3 bases; junction bases outside the gene matches: 14. The CDR3 runs 18 residues. In germline, CDR1 is TSWWSYY, CDR2 QGS. The chain's CDR3 is CALGERRGTGACADKLIF. DNA for the CDR3: TGTGCTCTTGGGGAACGTCGCGGGACTGGGGCCTGCGCCGATAAACTCATCTTT.

There are a few counts of this clone. The junction does not match germline at one end; this may be a read error. The chain is built from TRDV2 and TRDJ1; TRDD3 agrees at 9 bases. Germline V gives CDR1 GEAIGNYY, CDR2 EKD. The CDR3 has 16 residues. For the CDR3, the DNA is TGTGCCTGTGATGGCGGCCCTCCGGGGGATACCGGTAAACTCATCTTT. The encoded protein is CACDGGPPGDTGKLIF.

This clone was seen once. Other DNA sequences from this sample encode an identical CDR3 as well. The rearrangement links TRDV1 to TRDJ1; D is undetermined. V was pared by 0 bases and J by 5 bases, with 19 bases between. CDR1 TSWWSYY and CDR2 QGS come from the germline V gene. The CDR3 extends over 17 amino acids. The CDR3 coding sequence is TGTGCTCTTGGGGAACTTCCCGACCGCTCCACTATTGATAAACTCATCTTT. This codes for CALGELPDRSTIDKLIF.

In its sample, this clone was seen a few times. The rearrangement uses TRDV1 and TRDJ1; 9 positions agree with TRDD3. The CDR3 is 20 amino acids. From germline, CDR1 is TSWWSYY and CDR2 QGS. J lost 0 bases, V lost 3 bases, and 17 bases had no gene match. CDR3 nucleotide sequence: TGTGCTCTTGGGGACCCTACCGTCGGATTGCTGGGGGATTACACCGATAAACTCATCTTT. This encodes CALGDPTVGLLGDYTDKLIF.

The chain has TRDV1 and TRDJ1, with 10 bases matching TRDD3. V lost 2 bases and J lost 0; bases outside the gene matches: 6. The CDR3 covers 17 residues. Germline CDR1 and CDR2: TSWWSYY and QGS. DNA of the CDR3: TGTGCTCTTGGGGAAGAAAGGGGGATACGAGACACCGATAAACTCATCTTT. Translated, it gives CALGEERGIRDTDKLIF.

The chain has TRDV1 and TRDJ1; the D is unclear. The CDR3 sequence is 15 residues long. The V end was cut by 3 bases, the J end by 2 bases, with 13 bases between. The germline CDR1 and CDR2 sequences are TSWWSYY and QGS. Here the CDR3 DNA reads TGTGCTCTTGGGGATCTCGGCCTCCATACCGATAAACTCATCTTT. Amino acid sequence: CALGDLGLHTDKLIF.

This clone has a handful of counts. This sequence joins TRDV1 and TRDJ1; weak D call: TRDD2 (6 bases). This CDR3 region has 17 residues. V lost 2 bases to trimming and J lost 3 bases, with 19 bases between them. Germline CDR1 reads TSWWSYY; CDR2 reads QGS. CDR3 DNA sequence: TGTGCTCTTGGGGAAACCTTCCACTCCTTTAGGGCCGATAAACTCATCTTT. Encoded protein: CALGETFHSFRADKLIF.

This rearrangement joins TRDV1 to TRDJ1; D might be TRDD3 (6 bases). V lost 3 bases, J lost 3 bases, and 41 bases lay in between. This CDR3 comprises 24 residues. Germline CDR1 and CDR2: TSWWSYY and QGS. Here the CDR3 reads CALGEISAGPPKYWAPPRADKLIF. In DNA, the CDR3 is TGTGCTCTTGGGGAGATCTCCGCGGGGCCTCCAAAGTACTGGGCTCCCCCCAGGGCCGATAAACTCATCTTT.

The chain recombines TRDV1 with TRDJ1; 7 bases agree with TRDD3. This CDR3 is 21 amino acids long. V trimming: 3 bases; J trimming: 0 bases; junction bases outside the gene matches: 22. Germline V gene lookup returns CDR1 TSWWSYY and CDR2 QGS. DNA for the CDR3: TGTGCTCTTGGGGACTCTTTCTCTTCCGAACTGTACTGGGGAAACACCGATAAACTCATCTTT. The encoded protein is CALGDSFSSELYWGNTDKLIF.

This clone was detected only a few times. V is TRDV1 and J is TRDJ1; 8 bases match TRDD3. The CDR3 runs 23 residues. Germline CDR1 reads TSWWSYY; CDR2 reads QGS. The trim removed 0 bases at V and 2 bases at J, leaving 26 bases unmatched. CDR3 sequence (DNA): TGTGCTCTTGGGGAACTAGTTTTCACTACGGCCTTTGGTGGTGGGGGATTGACCGATAAACTCATCTTT. Its protein product is CALGELVFTTAFGGGGLTDKLIF.

The chain is built from TRDV2 and TRDJ3; the match to TRDD3 covers 12 bases. Per the germline V gene, CDR1 is GEAIGNYY and CDR2 is EKD. Trimming removed 9 bases from V and 1 base from J; junction bases left unmatched: 12. The CDR3 extends over 19 amino acids. In DNA, the CDR3 is TGTGCCACGGACTGGGGGATACTTAGATGGTCCTGGGACACCCGACAGATGTTTTTC. It is translated as CATDWGILRWSWDTRQMFF.